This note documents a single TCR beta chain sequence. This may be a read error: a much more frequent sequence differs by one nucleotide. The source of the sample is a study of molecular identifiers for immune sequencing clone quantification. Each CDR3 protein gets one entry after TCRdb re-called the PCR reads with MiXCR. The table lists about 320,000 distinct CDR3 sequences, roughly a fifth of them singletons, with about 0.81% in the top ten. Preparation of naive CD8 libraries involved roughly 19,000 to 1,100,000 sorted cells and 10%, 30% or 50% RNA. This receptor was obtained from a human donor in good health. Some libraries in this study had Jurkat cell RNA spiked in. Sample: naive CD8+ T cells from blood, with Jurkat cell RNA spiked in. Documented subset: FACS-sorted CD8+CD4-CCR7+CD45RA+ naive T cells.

Here the CDR3 DNA reads TGTGCCAGCAGTCCTAACGGGGTTAGTTTTAGAACTGATGAAAAACTGTTTTTT. It specifies CASSPNGVSFRTDEKLFF. V gene TRBV27 combines with J gene TRBJ1-4; D not resolved. Germline V gives CDR1 MNHEY, CDR2 SMNVEV (reference sequence). CDR3 length: 18 residues.